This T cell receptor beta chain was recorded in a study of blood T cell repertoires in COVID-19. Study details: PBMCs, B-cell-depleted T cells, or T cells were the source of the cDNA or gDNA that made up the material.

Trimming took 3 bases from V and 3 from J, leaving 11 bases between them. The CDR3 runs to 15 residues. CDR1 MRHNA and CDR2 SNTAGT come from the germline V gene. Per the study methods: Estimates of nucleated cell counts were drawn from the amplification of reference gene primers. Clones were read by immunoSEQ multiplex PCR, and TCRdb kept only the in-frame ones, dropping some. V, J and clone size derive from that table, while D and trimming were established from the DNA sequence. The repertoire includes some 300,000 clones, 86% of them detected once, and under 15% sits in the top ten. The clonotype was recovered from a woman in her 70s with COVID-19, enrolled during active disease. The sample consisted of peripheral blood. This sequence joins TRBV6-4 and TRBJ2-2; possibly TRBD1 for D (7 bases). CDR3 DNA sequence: TGTGCCAGCAGTGAGGGCAGGGGGGACACCGGGGAGCTGTTTTTT. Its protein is CASSEGRGDTGELFF.